The source of this T cell receptor beta chain is a study of lymphopenia after photon versus proton radiotherapy. This CDR3 is 13 amino acids long. The germline V gene has CDR1 SQVTM and CDR2 ANQGSEA. The germline V and J ends were trimmed by 4 bases and 1 base, with 10 bases remaining between them. In this sample, this clone turned up once. Its antigen remains unidentified. Assay: immunoSEQ multiplex PCR; the TCRdb copy retains only in-frame clones and omits some. The table records about 160,000 clones, 75% to 90% of them present only once. Study findings and constraints: Survival link was tested only in deceased patients; proton benefit remains a possibility.

The chain has TRBV29-1 and TRBJ1-1; D unresolved. This specimen consisted of peripheral blood, obtained from a patient treated with photon-based radiotherapy. The sequence was obtained from a man aged 45-65 years with gastric cancer. The CDR3: CSVGVGWNTEAFF. CDR3 bases: TGCAGCGTTGGAGTCGGTTGGAACACTGAAGCTTTCTTT.